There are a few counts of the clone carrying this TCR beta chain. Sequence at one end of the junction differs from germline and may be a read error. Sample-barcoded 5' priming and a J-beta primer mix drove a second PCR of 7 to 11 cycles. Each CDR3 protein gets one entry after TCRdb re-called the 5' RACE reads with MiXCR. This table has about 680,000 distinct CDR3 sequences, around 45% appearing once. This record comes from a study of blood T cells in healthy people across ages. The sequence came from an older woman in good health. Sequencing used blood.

The CDR3 spells CSSGEGVQETQYF. The DNA for the CDR3 is TGCTCCAGCGGGGAGGGGGTCCAAGAGACCCAGTACTTC. The chain has TRBV5-1 and TRBJ2-5; tentative D call: TRBD2 (7 bases). This CDR3 is built from 13 residues. The germline gives CDR1 SGHRS, CDR2 YFSETQ.